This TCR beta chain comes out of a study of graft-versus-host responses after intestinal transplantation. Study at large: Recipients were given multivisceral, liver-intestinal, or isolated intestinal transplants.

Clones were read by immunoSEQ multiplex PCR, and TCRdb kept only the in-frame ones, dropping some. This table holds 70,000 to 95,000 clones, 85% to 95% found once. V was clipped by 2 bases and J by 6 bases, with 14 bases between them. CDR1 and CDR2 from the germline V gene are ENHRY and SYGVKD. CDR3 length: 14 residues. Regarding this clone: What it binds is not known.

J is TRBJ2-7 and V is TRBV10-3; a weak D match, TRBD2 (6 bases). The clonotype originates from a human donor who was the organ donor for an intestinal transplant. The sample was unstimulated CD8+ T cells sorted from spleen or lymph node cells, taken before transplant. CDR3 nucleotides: TGTGCCATCAGTGAGGGTCGGGAGACCGGCGAGCAGTACTTC. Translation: CAISEGRETGEQYF.